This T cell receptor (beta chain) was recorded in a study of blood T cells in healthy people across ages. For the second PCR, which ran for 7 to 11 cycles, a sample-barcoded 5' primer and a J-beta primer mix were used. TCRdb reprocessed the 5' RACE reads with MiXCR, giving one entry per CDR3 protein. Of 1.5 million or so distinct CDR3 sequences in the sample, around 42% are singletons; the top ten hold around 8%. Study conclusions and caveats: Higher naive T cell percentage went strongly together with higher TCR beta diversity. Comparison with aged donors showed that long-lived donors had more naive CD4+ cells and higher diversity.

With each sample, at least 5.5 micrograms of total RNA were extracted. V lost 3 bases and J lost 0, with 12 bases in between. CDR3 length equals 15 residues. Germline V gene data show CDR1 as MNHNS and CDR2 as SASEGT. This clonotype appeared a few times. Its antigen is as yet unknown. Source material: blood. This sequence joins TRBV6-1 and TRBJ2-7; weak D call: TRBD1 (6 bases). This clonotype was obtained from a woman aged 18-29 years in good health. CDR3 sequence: CASSDRDNLSYEQYF. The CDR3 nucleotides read TGTGCCAGCAGTGATCGGGACAACCTCTCCTACGAGCAGTACTTC.